Following are 28 T cell receptor beta chains from one sample sequenced in a study of somatic mutations in cytotoxic T cells in rheumatoid arthritis. The repertoire was sequenced with immunoSEQ multiplex PCR; TCRdb's copy has only in-frame clones and lacks some. The sample has roughly 14,000 clones; about 69% are singletons. Material: CD8+ T cells sorted from blood. These receptor sequences come from an adult with rheumatoid arthritis.

The V call is TRBV27, the J call TRBJ2-5; the D call may be TRBD1 or TRBD2 (5 bases each). The CDR3 runs 13 residues. The V gene's germline CDR1 is MNHEY and CDR2 SMNVEV (reference sequence). V dropped 6 bases and J dropped 0 bases, with 8 bases sitting between them. CDR3 in amino acids: CASRGTDQETQYF. DNA of the CDR3: TGTGCCAGCAGGGGGACGGACCAAGAGACCCAGTACTTC.

The chain joins TRBV30 to TRBJ2-1; perhaps D is TRBD1 or TRBD2 (5 bases each). Germline CDR1 GTSNPN, CDR2 SVGIG (reference sequence). The CDR3 has 14 residues. V gave up 2 bases and J gave up 9 bases, with 17 bases separating them. CDR3 nucleotides: TGTGCCTGGAGTCTCCGGGACCTCCATCCTGAGCAGTTCTTC. This translates into CAWSLRDLHPEQFF.

This chain joins TRBV29-1 and TRBJ2-1; D remains ambiguous. The length of the CDR3 is 12 residues. Germline CDR1 is SQVTM and CDR2 is ANQGSEA. Trimming removed 8 bases from V and 4 bases from J, with 12 bases in between. This CDR3 reads CSPILEYNEQFF. CDR3 nucleotides: TGCAGCCCCATCCTCGAGTACAATGAGCAGTTCTTC.

The CDR3 loop reads CASSLAGASEQFF. As DNA, the CDR3 is TGCGCCAGCAGCTTGGCGGGGGCGAGTGAGCAGTTCTTC. The chain combines TRBV5-1 with TRBJ2-1; D tentatively reads TRBD1 or TRBD2 (6 bases each). This CDR3 has 13 amino acids. Germline CDR1 reads SGHRS; CDR2 reads YFSETQ. Trimming pared 0 bases from V and 9 bases from J, leaving 10 bases between.

The chain couples TRBV5-4 to TRBJ2-7; D may match TRBD1 or TRBD2 (7 bases each). The germline V gene encodes CDR1 SGHNT and CDR2 YYREEE (reference sequence). CDR3 size: 15 residues. Deletions cut 0 bases from V and 4 bases from J, with 14 bases between. The CDR3 loop reads CASSLAAGGGYEQYF. CDR3 nucleotides: TGTGCCAGCAGCTTGGCGGCAGGGGGAGGGTACGAGCAGTACTTC.

This chain connects TRBV5-8 to TRBJ2-1, with 8 nucleotides matching TRBD2. Germline V gene lookup returns CDR1 SGHTS and CDR2 YDEGEE. The CDR3 consists of 16 residues. The J segment lost 0 bases and the V segment lost 5 bases, leaving 7 bases of the junction unmatched. Here the CDR3 DNA reads TGTGCCAGCAGACGTAGCGGGACCAGCTCCTACAATGAGCAGTTCTTC. Translation: CASRRSGTSSYNEQFF.

V usage is TRBV11-3 and J usage is TRBJ2-2; D is ambiguous. The germline V and J ends were trimmed by 5 bases and 3 bases, with 7 bases remaining between them. Germline-derived CDR1 and CDR2 are SGHNT and YENEEA. CDR3 size: 13 residues. The chain's CDR3 is CASSRGYTGELFF. In DNA, the CDR3 is TGTGCCAGCAGCAGAGGTTACACCGGGGAGCTGTTTTTT.

The chain carries TRBV15 and TRBJ2-7, with 10 bases fitting TRBD2. V lost 2 bases to trimming and J lost 0 bases; unmatched junction nucleotides: 4. This CDR3 region has 16 residues. Germline lookup yields CDR1 LNHNV and CDR2 YYDKDF (reference sequence). Here the CDR3 reads CATSRLAGDSSYEQYF. CDR3 nucleotide sequence: TGTGCCACCAGCAGACTAGCGGGAGATAGCTCCTACGAGCAGTACTTC.

The rearrangement uses TRBV29-1 and TRBJ2-1; TRBD2 is a possible D gene (5 bases). V dropped 1 base and J dropped 6 bases, with 19 bases sitting between them. Germline V gene sequence: CDR1 SQVTM, CDR2 ANQGSEA. The CDR3 loop spans 16 amino acids. The CDR3 nucleotides are TGCAGCGTTGAAGGCGAGGGTGCGGTGGTGGTCAATGAGCAGTTCTTC. This gives the protein CSVEGEGAVVVNEQFF.

The chain recombines TRBV4-1 with TRBJ2-3, with 11 bases that match TRBD2. Germline values: CDR1 MGHRA, CDR2 YSYEKL. The CDR3 loop spans 16 amino acids. V shed 2 bases and J 2 bases; nucleotides not matched to a gene: 3. CDR3 amino acids: CASSQLAGGITDTQYF. The CDR3 DNA follows: TGCGCCAGCAGCCAACTAGCGGGGGGCATCACAGATACGCAGTATTTT.

This sequence joins TRBV6-1 and TRBJ2-3, with 7 bases that match TRBD2. V lost 1 base and J lost 3; bases outside the gene matches: 7. The length of the CDR3 is 16 residues. In germline, CDR1 is MNHNS, CDR2 SASEGT. CDR3 DNA sequence: TGTGCCAGCAGTGAAGAAGGGGAGGGCCTAACAGATACGCAGTATTTT. It is translated as CASSEEGEGLTDTQYF.

This clone was seen only a few times. V gene TRBV6-5 combines with J gene TRBJ2-7, with 11 positions matching TRBD1. V gave up 2 bases and J gave up 7 bases; unmatched junction bases: 4. The CDR3 runs to 14 residues. Germline V gene sequence: CDR1 MNHEY, CDR2 SVGAGI. CDR3 DNA: TGTGCCAGCAGTTACGGACAGGGGGCGCGGGAGCAGTACTTC. Protein sequence: CASSYGQGAREQYF.

This sequence joins TRBV6-1 and TRBJ1-1, with 8 bases identical to TRBD1. CDR3 length: 14 residues. V gave up 6 bases and J gave up 4 bases; unmatched junction bases: 7. Per germline, CDR1 MNHNS and CDR2 SASEGT. The CDR3: CASRVGTGLTEAFF. CDR3 in DNA: TGTGCCAGCAGGGTGGGGACAGGCCTCACTGAAGCTTTCTTT.

The rearrangement links TRBV6-1 to TRBJ2-7; 7 nucleotides agree with TRBD1. The CDR3 length is 16 residues. The V gene end was trimmed by 0 bases and the J gene end by 0 bases; junction bases not matched to a gene: 5. Per the germline V gene, CDR1 is MNHNS and CDR2 is SASEGT. The CDR3 sequence is CASSEAPRTGSYEQYF. The CDR3 DNA reads TGTGCCAGCAGTGAAGCGCCCCGGACAGGCTCCTACGAGCAGTACTTC.

In its sample, this clone was seen once. The rearrangement uses TRBV5-6 and TRBJ1-2; D possibly corresponds to TRBD1 (6 bases). Trimming cost V 6 bases and J 4 bases, with 10 bases left between them. The germline V gene has CDR1 SGHDT and CDR2 YYEEEE. The CDR3 is 12 residues long. CDR3: CASTKTGYGYTF. In DNA form, the CDR3 reads TGTGCCAGCACCAAGACAGGCTATGGCTACACCTTC.

The V gene is TRBV29-1, the J gene TRBJ2-7; possibly TRBD1 for D (6 bases). The CDR3 loop spans 14 amino acids. Germline-derived CDR1 and CDR2 are SQVTM and ANQGSEA. V gave up 5 bases and J gave up 6 bases, with 20 bases separating them. The CDR3 loop is CSVNPGTGRVEQYF. The DNA of the CDR3 is TGCAGCGTTAATCCAGGAACAGGGCGGGTCGAGCAGTACTTC.

This clone appeared a single time. The chain carries TRBV5-6 and TRBJ2-4; D gene unclear. This CDR3 spans 11 amino acids. Germline loops: CDR1 SGHDT, CDR2 YYEEEE. The V gene lost 4 bases and the J gene lost 7 bases, with 6 bases spanning the gap. The CDR3 DNA reads as TGTGCCAGCAGCGCCGGGAACATTCAGTACTTC. Translating it yields CASSAGNIQYF.

V usage is TRBV5-1 and J usage is TRBJ2-5; 12 nucleotides line up with TRBD2. There are 16 residues in the CDR3. The trim removed 4 bases at V and 1 base at J, leaving 5 bases unmatched. Germline V gene lookup returns CDR1 SGHRS and CDR2 YFSETQ. The DNA of the CDR3 is TGCGCCAGCAGCGTTCTAGCGGGAGGGCCCCAAGAGACCCAGTACTTC. Protein product: CASSVLAGGPQETQYF.

J is TRBJ1-5 and V is TRBV6-4, with 7 positions matching TRBD1. Germline lookup yields CDR1 MRHNA and CDR2 SNTAGT. The V gene end was trimmed by 4 bases and the J gene end by 0 bases; junction bases not matched to a gene: 9. The CDR3 is 17 amino acids. CDR3 loop: CASSVPGQSPSNQPQHF. The CDR3 DNA follows: TGTGCCAGCAGTGTTCCGGGACAGTCGCCTAGCAATCAGCCCCAGCATTTT.

The rearrangement joins TRBV19 to TRBJ1-1; possibly TRBD1 for D (6 bases). This CDR3 region has 14 residues. CDR1 is LNHDA, CDR2 SQIVND, per germline (reference sequence). Trimming stripped 3 bases from V and 5 bases from J, with 13 bases between. CDR3 residues: CASSIVGGVTEAFF. As DNA, the CDR3 is TGTGCCAGTAGTATTGTAGGGGGTGTTACTGAAGCTTTCTTT.

The chain carries TRBV10-1 and TRBJ2-1; TRBD1 agrees at 9 bases. V was pared by 10 bases and J by 5 bases, with 9 bases of the junction left unmatched. CDR1 is WNHNN, CDR2 SYGVQD, per germline (reference sequence). This CDR3 region has 14 residues. This chain's CDR3 is CATKTGGDDNEQFF. The CDR3 nucleotides are TGCGCCACCAAGACAGGGGGGGACGACAATGAGCAGTTCTTC.

The chain recombines TRBV27 with TRBJ1-1; the D is unclear. Trimming removed 2 bases at V and 0 bases at J, with 10 bases between. The germline CDR1 and CDR2 sequences are MNHEY and SMNVEV (reference sequence). CDR3 length: 15 amino acids. CDR3 sequence: CASSLKRYMNTEAFF. The CDR3 region has the DNA TGTGCCAGCAGTTTAAAAAGGTACATGAACACTGAAGCTTTCTTT.

The chain combines TRBV9 with TRBJ2-7; the D gene is possibly TRBD2 (5 bases). The CDR3 is made up of 14 amino acids. V gave up 0 bases and J gave up 4 bases, with 11 bases separating them. Looked up from germline, CDR1 is SGDLS and CDR2 is YYNGEE. CDR3 sequence reads: CASSVAEGRYEQYF. CDR3 sequence (DNA): TGTGCCAGCAGCGTAGCAGAGGGCCGGTACGAGCAGTACTTC.

This chain joins TRBV29-1 and TRBJ2-7, with D unresolved. From germline, CDR1 is SQVTM and CDR2 ANQGSEA. CDR3 length: 13 residues. V lost 4 bases and J 0 bases, leaving 10 bases between the germline ends. The CDR3 loop reads CSVGDADSYEQYF. The CDR3 coding sequence is TGCAGCGTTGGAGACGCGGACTCCTACGAGCAGTACTTC.

The rearrangement uses TRBV27 and TRBJ1-1; 11 positions agree with TRBD1. The V gene's germline CDR1 is MNHEY and CDR2 SMNVEV (reference sequence). With V trimmed by 5 bases and J by 5 bases, 10 bases remained unmatched. The CDR3 loop spans 16 amino acids. CDR3 protein: CASSTRTGGRGTEAFF. The CDR3, as DNA: TGTGCCAGCAGTACTAGGACAGGGGGCAGGGGAACTGAAGCTTTCTTT.

This sequence joins TRBV4-1 and TRBJ2-2; 8 bases fit TRBD1. The CDR3 spans 16 residues. Germline V gene data show CDR1 as MGHRA and CDR2 as YSYEKL. J was trimmed by 4 bases and V by 4 bases; bases with no gene match: 8. Here the CDR3 reads CASSLPGGAGTGELFF. CDR3 bases: TGCGCCAGCAGCCTTCCAGGGGGCGCGGGCACCGGGGAGCTGTTTTTT.

The V gene is TRBV7-9, the J gene TRBJ2-5; 7 bases map to TRBD1. CDR1 is SEHNR, CDR2 FQNEAQ, per germline (reference sequence). J was trimmed by 4 bases and V by 2 bases; bases with no gene match: 7. This CDR3 is built from 15 residues. The CDR3 is CASSLRQGVGETQYF. The CDR3 nucleotides read TGTGCCAGCAGCTTACGCCAGGGGGTGGGAGAGACCCAGTACTTC.

For the CDR3, the DNA is TGTGCCAGCAGTCTAGGCTATGCGAACACCGGGGAGCTGTTTTTT. Amino acids: CASSLGYANTGELFF. This chain joins TRBV6-5 and TRBJ2-2; D call uncertain. CDR1 is MNHEY and CDR2 is SVGAGI in the germline V gene. The ends were cut back, 5 bases at V and 0 bases at J, with 10 bases in the middle. There are 15 residues in the CDR3.